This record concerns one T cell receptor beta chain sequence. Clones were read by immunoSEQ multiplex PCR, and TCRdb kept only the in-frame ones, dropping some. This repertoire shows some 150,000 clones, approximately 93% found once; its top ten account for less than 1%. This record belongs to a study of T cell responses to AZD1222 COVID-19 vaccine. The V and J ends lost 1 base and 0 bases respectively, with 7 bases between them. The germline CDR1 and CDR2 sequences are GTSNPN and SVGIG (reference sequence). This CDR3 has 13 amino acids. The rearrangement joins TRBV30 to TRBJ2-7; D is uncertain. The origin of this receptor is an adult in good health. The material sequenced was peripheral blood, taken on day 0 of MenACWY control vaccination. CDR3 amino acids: CAWSARSSYEQYF. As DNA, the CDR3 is TGTGCCTGGAGTGCTCGAAGCTCCTACGAGCAGTACTTC.